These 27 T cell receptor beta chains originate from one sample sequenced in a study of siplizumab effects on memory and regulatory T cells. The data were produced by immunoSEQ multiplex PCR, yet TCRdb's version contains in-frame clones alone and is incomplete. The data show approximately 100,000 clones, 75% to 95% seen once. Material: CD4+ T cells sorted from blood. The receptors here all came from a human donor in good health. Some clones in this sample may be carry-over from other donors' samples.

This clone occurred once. DNA of the CDR3: TGTGCCAGCAGTGAAAGTTGGCGGGGCAACAATGAGCAGTTCTTC. Translation: CASSESWRGNNEQFF. The chain recombines TRBV6-1 with TRBJ2-1; perhaps TRBD2 as D (6 bases). Trimming took off 2 bases at V and 5 bases at J, with 13 bases between the two ends. Germline values: CDR1 MNHNS, CDR2 SASEGT. This CDR3 comprises 15 residues.

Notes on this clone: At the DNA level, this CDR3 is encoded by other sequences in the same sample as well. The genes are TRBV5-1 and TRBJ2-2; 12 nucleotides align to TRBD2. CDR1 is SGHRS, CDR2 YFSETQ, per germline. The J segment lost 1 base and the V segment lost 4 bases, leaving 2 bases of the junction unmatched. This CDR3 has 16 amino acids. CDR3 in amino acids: CASSLTSGRNTGELFF. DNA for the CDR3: TGCGCCAGCAGCCTGACTAGCGGGAGGAACACCGGGGAGCTGTTTTTT.

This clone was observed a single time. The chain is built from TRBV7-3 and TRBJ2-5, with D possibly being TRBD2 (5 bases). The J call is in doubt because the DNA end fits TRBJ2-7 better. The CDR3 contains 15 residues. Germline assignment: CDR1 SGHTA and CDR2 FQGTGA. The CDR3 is CASSLNSAGGYEQYF. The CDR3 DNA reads TGTGCCAGCAGCTTAAATAGCGCGGGCGGCTACGAGCAGTACTTC.

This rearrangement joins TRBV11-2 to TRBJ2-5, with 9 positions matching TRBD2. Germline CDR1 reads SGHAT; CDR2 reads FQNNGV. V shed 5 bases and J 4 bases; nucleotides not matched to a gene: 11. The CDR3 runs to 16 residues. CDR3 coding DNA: TGTGCCAGCAGCCCAGAAATAGCGGGAGAGGCAGAGACCCAGTACTTC. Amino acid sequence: CASSPEIAGEAETQYF.

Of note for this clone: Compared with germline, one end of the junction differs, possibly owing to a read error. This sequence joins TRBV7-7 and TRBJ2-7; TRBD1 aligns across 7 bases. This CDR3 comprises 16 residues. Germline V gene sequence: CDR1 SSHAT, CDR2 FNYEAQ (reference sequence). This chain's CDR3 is CASSSTGTVGFHEQYF. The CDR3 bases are TGTGCTAGCAGCTCGACCGGGACAGTTGGGTTCCACGAGCAGTACTTC.

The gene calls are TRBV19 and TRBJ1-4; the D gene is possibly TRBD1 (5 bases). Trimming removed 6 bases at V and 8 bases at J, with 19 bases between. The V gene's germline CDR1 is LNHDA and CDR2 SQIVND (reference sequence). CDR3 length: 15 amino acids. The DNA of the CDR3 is TGTGCCAGTAGATCCGGGACGGCCCCGGTCGAAAAACTGTTTTTT. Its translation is CASRSGTAPVEKLFF.

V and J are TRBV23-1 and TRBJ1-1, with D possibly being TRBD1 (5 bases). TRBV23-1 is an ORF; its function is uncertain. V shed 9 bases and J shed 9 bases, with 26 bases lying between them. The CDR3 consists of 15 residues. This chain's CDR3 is CARGYFRQRKGQAFF. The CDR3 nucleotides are TGCGCCAGGGGCTATTTTAGACAGCGCAAAGGACAAGCTTTCTTT.

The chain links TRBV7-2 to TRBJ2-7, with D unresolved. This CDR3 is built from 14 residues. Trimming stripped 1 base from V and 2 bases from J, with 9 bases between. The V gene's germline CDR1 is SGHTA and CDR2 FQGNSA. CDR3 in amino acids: CASSLEAGTYEQYF. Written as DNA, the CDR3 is TGTGCCAGCAGCTTAGAGGCAGGAACCTACGAGCAGTACTTC.

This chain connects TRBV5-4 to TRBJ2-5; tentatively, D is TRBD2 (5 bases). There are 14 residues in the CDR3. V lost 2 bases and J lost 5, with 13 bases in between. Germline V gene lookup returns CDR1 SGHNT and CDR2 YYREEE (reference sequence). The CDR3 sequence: CASSLGGFHETQYF. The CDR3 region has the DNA TGTGCCAGCAGCTTAGGCGGGTTTCACGAGACCCAGTACTTC.

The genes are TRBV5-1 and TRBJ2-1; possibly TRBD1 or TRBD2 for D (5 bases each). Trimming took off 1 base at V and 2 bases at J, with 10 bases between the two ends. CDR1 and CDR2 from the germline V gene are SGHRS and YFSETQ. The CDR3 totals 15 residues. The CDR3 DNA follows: TGCGCCAGCAGCTTGAGTCCGGGGCCCTACAATGAGCAGTTCTTC. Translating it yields CASSLSPGPYNEQFF.

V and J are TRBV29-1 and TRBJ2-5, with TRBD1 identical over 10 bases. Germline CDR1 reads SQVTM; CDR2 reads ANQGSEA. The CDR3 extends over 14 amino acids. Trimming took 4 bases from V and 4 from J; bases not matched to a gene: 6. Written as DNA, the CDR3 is TGCAGCGTTGGGATAGACAGGGGGCTAGAGACCCAGTACTTC. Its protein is CSVGIDRGLETQYF. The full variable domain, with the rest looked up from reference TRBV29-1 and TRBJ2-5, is SAVISQKPSRDICQRGTSLTIQCQVDSQVTMMFWYRQQPGQSLTLIATANQGSEATYESGFVIDKFPISRPNLTFSTLTVSNMSPEDSSIYLCSVGIDRGLETQYFGPGTRLLVL.

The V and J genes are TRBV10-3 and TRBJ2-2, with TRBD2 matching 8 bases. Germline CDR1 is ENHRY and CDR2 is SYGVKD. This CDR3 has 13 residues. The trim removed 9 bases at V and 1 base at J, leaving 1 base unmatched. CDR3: CAITSGNTGELFF. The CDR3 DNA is TGTGCCATAACTAGCGGGAACACCGGGGAGCTGTTTTTT.

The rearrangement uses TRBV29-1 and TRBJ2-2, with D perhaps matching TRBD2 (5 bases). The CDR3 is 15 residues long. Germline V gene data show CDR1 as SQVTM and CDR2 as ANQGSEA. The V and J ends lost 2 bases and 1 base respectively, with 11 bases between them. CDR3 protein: CSVETTRLNTGELFF. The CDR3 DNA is TGCAGCGTTGAAACCACTAGACTGAACACCGGGGAGCTGTTTTTT.

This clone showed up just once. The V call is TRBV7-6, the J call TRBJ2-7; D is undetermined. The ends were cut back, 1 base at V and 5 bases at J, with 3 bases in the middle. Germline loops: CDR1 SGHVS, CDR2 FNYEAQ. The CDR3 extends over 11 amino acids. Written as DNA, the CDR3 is TGTGCCAGCAGCTTAGAGGACGAGCAGTACTTC. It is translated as CASSLEDEQYF.

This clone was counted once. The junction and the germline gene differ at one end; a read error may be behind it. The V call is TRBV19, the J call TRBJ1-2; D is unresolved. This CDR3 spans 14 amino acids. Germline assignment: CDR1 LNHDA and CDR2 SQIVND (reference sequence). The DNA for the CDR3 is TGTGCCAGTAGTATAGATCGGGTATACTATGACTACACCTTC. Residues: CASSIDRVYYDYTF.

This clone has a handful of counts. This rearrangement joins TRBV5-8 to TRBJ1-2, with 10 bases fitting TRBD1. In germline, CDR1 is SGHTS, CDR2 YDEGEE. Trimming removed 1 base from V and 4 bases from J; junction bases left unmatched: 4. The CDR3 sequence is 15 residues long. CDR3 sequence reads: CASSLRGQGPYGYTF. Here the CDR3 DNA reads TGTGCCAGCAGCTTGAGGGGACAGGGGCCCTATGGCTACACCTTC.

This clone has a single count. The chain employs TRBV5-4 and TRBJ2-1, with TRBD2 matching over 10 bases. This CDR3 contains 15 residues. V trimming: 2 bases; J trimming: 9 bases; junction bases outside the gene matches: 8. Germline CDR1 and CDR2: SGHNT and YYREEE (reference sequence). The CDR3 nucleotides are TGTGCCAGCAGCTTTGCGAGCGGGAGGGCCTCTGAGCAGTTCTTC. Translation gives CASSFASGRASEQFF.

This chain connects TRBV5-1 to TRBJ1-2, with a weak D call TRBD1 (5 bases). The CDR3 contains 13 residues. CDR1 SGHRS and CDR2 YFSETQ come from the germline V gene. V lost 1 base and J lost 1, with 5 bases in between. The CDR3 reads CASSLQGNYGYTF. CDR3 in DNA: TGCGCCAGCAGCTTGCAGGGTAACTATGGCTACACCTTC.

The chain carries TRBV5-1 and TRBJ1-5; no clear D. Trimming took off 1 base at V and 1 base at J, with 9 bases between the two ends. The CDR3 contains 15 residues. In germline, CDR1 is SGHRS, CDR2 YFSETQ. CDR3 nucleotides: TGCGCCAGCAGCTTGTCCGGGCACAGCAATCAGCCCCAGCATTTT. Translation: CASSLSGHSNQPQHF.

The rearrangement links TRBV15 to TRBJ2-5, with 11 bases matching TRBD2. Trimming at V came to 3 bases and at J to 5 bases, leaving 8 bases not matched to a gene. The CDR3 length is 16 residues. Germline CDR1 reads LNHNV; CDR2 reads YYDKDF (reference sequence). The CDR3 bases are TGTGCCACCAGCAGTAGCGGGAGGGCCTTTAGTGAGACCCAGTACTTC. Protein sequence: CATSSSGRAFSETQYF.

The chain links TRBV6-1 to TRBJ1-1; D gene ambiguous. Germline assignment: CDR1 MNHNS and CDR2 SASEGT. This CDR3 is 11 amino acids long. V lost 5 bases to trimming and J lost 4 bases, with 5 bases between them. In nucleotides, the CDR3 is TGTGCCAGCAGTTGGGGCACTGAAGCTTTCTTT. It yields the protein CASSWGTEAFF.

The CDR3 sequence is CASSLVWEPPYEQYF. In DNA, the CDR3 is TGCGCCAGCAGCTTGGTGTGGGAGCCGCCCTACGAGCAGTACTTC. This chain links TRBV5-1 with TRBJ2-7, with D perhaps matching TRBD2 (5 bases). The CDR3 is made up of 15 amino acids. Germline CDR1 is SGHRS and CDR2 is YFSETQ. Trimming left V 0 bases short and J 2 bases short, with 12 bases between.

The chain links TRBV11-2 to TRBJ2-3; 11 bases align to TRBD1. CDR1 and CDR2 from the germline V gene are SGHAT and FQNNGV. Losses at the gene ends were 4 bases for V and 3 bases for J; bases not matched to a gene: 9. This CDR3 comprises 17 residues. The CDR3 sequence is CASSSKDRGRWTDTQYF. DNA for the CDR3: TGTGCCAGCAGCTCGAAGGACAGGGGGCGATGGACAGATACGCAGTATTTT.

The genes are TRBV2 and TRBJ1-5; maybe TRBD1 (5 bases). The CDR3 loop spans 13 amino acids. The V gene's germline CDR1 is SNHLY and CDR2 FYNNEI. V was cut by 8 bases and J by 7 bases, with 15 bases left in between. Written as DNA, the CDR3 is TGTGCCAGCTCACGGGGGTCGGAACAGCCCCAGCATTTT. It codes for CASSRGSEQPQHF.

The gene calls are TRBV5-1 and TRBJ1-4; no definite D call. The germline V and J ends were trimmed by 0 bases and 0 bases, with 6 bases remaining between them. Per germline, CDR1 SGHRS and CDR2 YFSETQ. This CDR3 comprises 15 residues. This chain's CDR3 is CASSLGVTTNEKLFF. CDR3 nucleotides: TGCGCCAGCAGCTTGGGTGTTACAACTAATGAAAAACTGTTTTTT.

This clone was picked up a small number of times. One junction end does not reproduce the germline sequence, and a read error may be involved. The CDR3 protein is CASSLGEGLFYEQYF. CDR3 sequence (DNA): TGTGCTAGCAGCTTAGGGGAGGGGTTGTTTTACGAGCAGTACTTC. This chain connects TRBV7-7 to TRBJ2-7, with 7 bases fitting TRBD2. Looked up from germline, CDR1 is SSHAT and CDR2 is FNYEAQ (reference sequence). The CDR3 runs 15 residues.

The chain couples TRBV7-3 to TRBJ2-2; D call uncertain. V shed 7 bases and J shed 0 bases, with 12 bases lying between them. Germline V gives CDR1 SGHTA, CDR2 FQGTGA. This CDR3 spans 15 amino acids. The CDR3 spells CASTQATTNTGELFF. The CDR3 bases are TGTGCCAGCACCCAGGCCACCACGAACACCGGGGAGCTGTTTTTT.